This T cell receptor (beta chain) is from a study of T cells in Graves' hyperthyroidism and ophthalmopathy. Recently diagnosed hyperthyroidism of less than 2 months' duration affected patients aged 18 to 65. The authors took PBMCs from over 8.5 ml fresh peripheral blood. The table lists this clonotype with a few counts. The antigen is undetermined. General observations from the study: Researchers found most expanded thyroid clonotypes above 0.001 in blood as well.

RNA transcripts provided the source from which TCR beta CDR3 regions were amplified. In the first-round RT-PCR of the TCR CDR3, the HTBI primer set was used. MiXCR was run by TCRdb on the multiplex PCR reads, yielding one entry per CDR3 protein. The table includes about 210,000 distinct CDR3 sequences, more than 15% detected once. Sequencing was carried out using blood. The sequence was obtained from a man in his fifties or sixties with Graves' hyperthyroidism.

The CDR3 bases are TGTGCCAGCAGCGACAGGATCGCCGGGGCCAACGTCCTGACTTTC. Protein: CASSDRIAGANVLTF. The rearrangement links TRBV27 to TRBJ2-6; D is possibly TRBD1 (6 bases). This CDR3 has 15 amino acids. Between the trimmed V and J ends, which lost 6 bases and 4 bases, there was a span of 13 bases. Germline CDR1 is MNHEY and CDR2 is SMNVEV (reference sequence).